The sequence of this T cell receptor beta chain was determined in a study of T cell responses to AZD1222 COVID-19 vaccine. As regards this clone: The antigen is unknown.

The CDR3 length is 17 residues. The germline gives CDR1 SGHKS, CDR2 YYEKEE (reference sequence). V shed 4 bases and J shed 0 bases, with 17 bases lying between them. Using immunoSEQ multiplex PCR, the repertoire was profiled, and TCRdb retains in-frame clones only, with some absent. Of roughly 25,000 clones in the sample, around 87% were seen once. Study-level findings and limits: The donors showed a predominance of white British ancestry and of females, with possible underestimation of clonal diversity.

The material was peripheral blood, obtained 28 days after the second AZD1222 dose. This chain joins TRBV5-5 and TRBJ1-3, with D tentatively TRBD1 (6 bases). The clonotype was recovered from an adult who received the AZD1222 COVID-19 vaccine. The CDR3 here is CASSVFPGQSSGNTIYF. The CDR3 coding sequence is TGTGCCAGCAGCGTTTTTCCAGGACAGAGCTCTGGAAACACCATATATTTT.